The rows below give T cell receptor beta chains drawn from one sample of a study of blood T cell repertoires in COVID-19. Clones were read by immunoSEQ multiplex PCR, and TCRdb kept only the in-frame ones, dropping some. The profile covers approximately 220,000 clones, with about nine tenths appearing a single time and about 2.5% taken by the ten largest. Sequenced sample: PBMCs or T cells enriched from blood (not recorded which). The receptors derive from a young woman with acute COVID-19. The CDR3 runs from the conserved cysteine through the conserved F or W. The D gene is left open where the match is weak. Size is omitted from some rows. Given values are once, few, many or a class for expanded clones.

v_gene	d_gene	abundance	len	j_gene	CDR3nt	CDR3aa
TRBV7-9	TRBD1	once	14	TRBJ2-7	TGTGCCAGCAGCGTGGGACAGGGGGCGTACGAGCAGTACTTC	CASSVGQGAYEQYF
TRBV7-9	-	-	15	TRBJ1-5	TGTGCCAGCAGCGGAGACAGGCATAGCAATCAGCCCCAGCATTTT	CASSGDRHSNQPQHF
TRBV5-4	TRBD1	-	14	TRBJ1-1	TGTGCCAGCAGCGGAGGGACAGCGGAGACTGAAGCTTTCTTT	CASSGGTAETEAFF
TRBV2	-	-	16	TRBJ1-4	TGTGCCAGCAGTGAATTTGGAGGGCTCGGATCAGAAAAACTGTTTTTT	CASSEFGGLGSEKLFF
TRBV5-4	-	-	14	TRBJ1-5	TGTGCCAGCAGCTTGTGGGGGGGAAATCAGCCCCAGCATTTT	CASSLWGGNQPQHF
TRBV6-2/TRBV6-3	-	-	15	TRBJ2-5	TGTGCCAGCACCCCCGCGCGGCCCATTTCTGAGACCCAGTACTTC	CASTPARPISETQYF
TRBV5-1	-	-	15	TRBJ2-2	TGCGCCAGCAGCTTGGACAGGGACGGGTCCGGGGAGCTGTTTTTT	CASSLDRDGSGELFF
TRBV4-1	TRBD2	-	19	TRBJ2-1	TGCGCCAGCAGCCAAGATAGACTAGCGGGGATAAGCTCCTACAATGAGCAGTTCTTC	CASSQDRLAGISSYNEQFF
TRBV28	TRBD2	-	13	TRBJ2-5	TGTGCCAGCAGTTTGGGGGAGGGCGAGACCCAGTACTTC	CASSLGEGETQYF
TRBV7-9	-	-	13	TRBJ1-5	TGTGCCAGCAGCGGGGCTGTGCATCAGCCCCAGCATTTT	CASSGAVHQPQHF
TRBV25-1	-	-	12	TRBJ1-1	TGTGCCAGCAGTGAGCTAAACACTGAAGCTTTCTTT	CASSELNTEAFF
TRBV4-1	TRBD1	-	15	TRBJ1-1	TGCGCCAGCAGCCAATATTCGCCAGGGGGCACTGAAGCTTTCTTT	CASSQYSPGGTEAFF
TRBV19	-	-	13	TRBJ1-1	TGTGCCAGTCTGTCGGTTTTGAACACTGAAGCTTTCTTT	CASLSVLNTEAFF
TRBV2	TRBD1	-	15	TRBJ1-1	TGTGCCAGCAGTGAAGCGGGCCAGGGGGACACTGAAGCTTTCTTT	CASSEAGQGDTEAFF
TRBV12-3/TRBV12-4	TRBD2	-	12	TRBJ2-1	TGTGCCAGCACCAGAGCGGGGAATGAGCAGTTCTTC	CASTRAGNEQFF
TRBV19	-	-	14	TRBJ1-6	TGTGCCAGTAGTAGCACAGGGAGGGCTTCACCCCTCCACTTT	CASSSTGRASPLHF
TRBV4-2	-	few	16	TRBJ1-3	TGTGCCAGCAGCCACTTCATCCAACAGGCTGGAAACACCATATATTTT	CASSHFIQQAGNTIYF
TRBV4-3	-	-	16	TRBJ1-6	TGCGCCAGCAGCCAAGGTACAGGGAAAGGTAATTCACCCCTCCACTTT	CASSQGTGKGNSPLHF
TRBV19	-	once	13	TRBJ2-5	TGTGCCAGTAGTAAGACTAGAGAAGAGACCCAGTACTTC	CASSKTREETQYF
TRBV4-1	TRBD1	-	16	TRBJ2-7	TGCGCCAGCAGCCAAGATATAGGGAGCAGGGGGTACGAGCAGTACTTC	CASSQDIGSRGYEQYF
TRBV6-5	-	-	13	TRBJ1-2	TGTGCCAGCAGTTACTCGAACGCGGCCGGCTACACCTTC	CASSYSNAAGYTF
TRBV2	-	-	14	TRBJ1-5	TGTGCCAGCAGTGTTGGGCAGCTAAATCAGCCCCAGCATTTT	CASSVGQLNQPQHF
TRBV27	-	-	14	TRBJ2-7	TGTGCCAGCAGTTCCGGGGGTGGGCCTCGAGAGCAGTACTTC	CASSSGGGPREQYF
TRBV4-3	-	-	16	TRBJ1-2	TGCGCCAGCAGCCAAGAATGGCAGGGCGAGGAACGTGGCTACACCTTC	CASSQEWQGEERGYTF
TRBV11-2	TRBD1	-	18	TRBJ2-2	TGTGCCAGCAGACGAATGGGGGGACAGGGGCTGAACACCGGGGAGCTGTTTTTT	CASRRMGGQGLNTGELFF
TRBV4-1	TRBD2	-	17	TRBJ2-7	TGCGCCAGCAGCCGACCGACTAGCGCAACTGAACATTACGAGCAGTACTTC	CASSRPTSATEHYEQYF
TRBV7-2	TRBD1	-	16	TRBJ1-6	TGTGCCAGCAGCCTTCGCCGACAGGGTGGGAATTCACCCCTCCACTTT	CASSLRRQGGNSPLHF
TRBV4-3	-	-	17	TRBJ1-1	TGCGCCAGCAGCCTCGAAGTGGCGGGGGGACTGAACACTGAAGCTTTCTTT	CASSLEVAGGLNTEAFF
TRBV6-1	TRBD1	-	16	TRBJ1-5	TGTGCCAGCAGTGAATGGACAGGGGTTAGCAATCAGCCCCAGCATTTT	CASSEWTGVSNQPQHF